The 3 T cell receptor beta chains presented below share a single source sample, sequenced in a study of blood T cells in healthy people across ages. The authors ran a second PCR of about 6 to 11 cycles using a sample-barcoded 5' primer and a J-beta primer mix. TCRdb called the 5' RACE reads again in MiXCR, with one record for every CDR3 protein. The table shows some 1.6 million distinct CDR3 sequences, with around 35% occurring only once. The sequenced material came from blood. The receptors were gathered from a woman aged 25 to 45 in good health.

The chain joins TRBV5-1 to TRBJ1-2, with D unresolved. Germline CDR1 reads SGHRS; CDR2 reads YFSETQ. The CDR3 covers 13 residues. The V end lost 3 bases, the J end lost 4 bases, and 10 bases lay between the germline ends. DNA for the CDR3: TGCGCCAGCAGCTCAGGAATTGCCTATGGCTACACCTTC. Residues: CASSSGIAYGYTF.

The rearrangement joins TRBV6-6 to TRBJ2-4; D is perhaps TRBD1 or TRBD2 (7 bases each). The V end lost 0 bases, the J end lost 13 bases, and 16 bases lay between the germline ends. Germline CDR1 MNHNY, CDR2 SVGAGI (reference sequence). CDR3 length: 14 amino acids. The CDR3: CASSYSDRAGEQYF. The CDR3 nucleotides are TGTGCCAGCAGTTACTCAGACAGGGCGGGGGAGCAGTACTTC.

The chain's CDR3 is CSVSDRGDGYTF. The CDR3 DNA follows: TGCAGCGTTTCTGACAGGGGGGATGGCTACACCTTC. This chain uses TRBV29-1 with TRBJ1-2, with 9 bases that match TRBD1. CDR3 length: 12 amino acids. The J segment lost 6 bases and the V segment lost 5 bases, leaving 4 bases of the junction unmatched. From germline, CDR1 is SQVTM and CDR2 ANQGSEA.